This entry lists 10 T cell receptor beta chains sequenced from one sample in a study of Graves' ophthalmopathy and Graves' hyperthyroidism. The authors amplified TCR beta CDR3 regions from RNA transcripts. First-round RT-PCR with HTBI primers preceded a second-round multiplex PCR. TCRdb re-derived calls from the multiplex PCR reads in MiXCR, one entry per CDR3 protein. The data hold 900,000 to 1,200,000 distinct CDR3 sequences, with about 38% observed a single time. Sequencing input: peripheral blood or thyroid tissue (not recorded which). Receptors originate from an adult man with Graves' hyperthyroidism.

V is TRBV20-1 and J is TRBJ2-7, with TRBD1 as a possible D gene (7 bases). CDR3 size: 15 residues. Trimming removed 6 bases from V and 1 base from J, with 19 bases in between. Germline V gene sequence: CDR1 DFQATT, CDR2 SNEGSKA (reference sequence). The CDR3 bases are TGCAGTGCCCCAACGGGGGACAGTCGTTCCTACGAGCAGTACTTC. Protein product: CSAPTGDSRSYEQYF.

Only one count was recorded for this clonotype. The CDR3 is CASSDSGTGPSPLHF. The CDR3 region has the DNA TGCGCCAGCAGTGACTCCGGGACAGGGCCTTCACCCCTCCACTTT. This chain links TRBV10-2 with TRBJ1-6, with TRBD1 matching 9 bases. The CDR3 extends over 15 amino acids. CDR1 and CDR2 (germline): WSHSY, SAAADI. Trimming removed 3 bases from V and 9 bases from J; junction bases left unmatched: 6.

The gene calls are TRBV19 and TRBJ2-7, with 8 bases lining up with TRBD1. The length of the CDR3 is 16 residues. J was trimmed by 5 bases and V by 6 bases; bases with no gene match: 15. The germline V gene encodes CDR1 LNHDA and CDR2 SQIVND (reference sequence). In nucleotides, the CDR3 is TGTGCCAGTAGCCCCCGGACAGGGATAAGGAGCCACGAGCAGTACTTC. This sequence encodes CASSPRTGIRSHEQYF.

This clonotype has ten or more counts. The chain is built from TRBV5-8 and TRBJ1-2; D may be TRBD1 (6 bases). CDR1 and CDR2 (germline): SGHTS, YDEGEE. This CDR3 spans 14 amino acids. V was trimmed by 4 bases and J by 8 bases, leaving 18 bases between them. The CDR3 DNA is TGTGCCAGCAGCCCCCCTCAGGGGACCGGCGGCTACACCTTC. Translated: CASSPPQGTGGYTF.

This chain uses TRBV28 with TRBJ2-5; D may be TRBD1 or TRBD2 (5 bases each). Germline V lookup: CDR1 MDHEN, CDR2 SYDVKM. With 6 bases removed from V and 2 bases from J, the gap between germline ends came to 19 bases. The CDR3 covers 16 residues. As DNA, the CDR3 is TGTGCCAGCAGGGGGGAGAGGGGCATACTACAAGAGACCCAGTACTTC. The encoded protein is CASRGERGILQETQYF. The entire variable domain, with the rest obtained from reference TRBV28 and TRBJ2-5, is as follows: DVKVTQSSRYLVKRTGEKVFLECVQDMDHENMFWYRQDPGLGLRLIYFSYDVKMKEKGDIPEGYSVSREKKERFSLILESASTNQTSMYLCASRGERGILQETQYFGPGTRLLVL.

The chain uses TRBV6-5 and TRBJ2-7, with 7 nucleotides matching TRBD1. V lost 2 bases and J lost 5; bases outside the gene matches: 9. CDR1 is MNHEY and CDR2 is SVGAGI in the germline V gene. This CDR3 region has 15 residues. The chain's CDR3 is CASSYIQGNGDEQYF. CDR3 DNA: TGTGCCAGCAGTTACATACAGGGGAACGGGGACGAGCAGTACTTC.

V usage is TRBV5-5 and J usage is TRBJ2-7; 10 bases are a match to TRBD1. Trimming removed 7 bases from V and 2 bases from J; junction bases left unmatched: 6. Germline V CDR1 and CDR2: SGHKS, YYEKEE (reference sequence). The CDR3 is made up of 14 amino acids. CDR3 DNA sequence: TGTGCCAGCGGGGGACAGGGGAAAACCTACGAGCAGTACTTC. Translating gives CASGGQGKTYEQYF.

The V gene is TRBV7-2, the J gene TRBJ2-7, with D tentatively TRBD2 (6 bases). The germline V and J ends were trimmed by 8 bases and 0 bases, with 17 bases remaining between them. Germline V gene sequence: CDR1 SGHTA, CDR2 FQGNSA. This CDR3 contains 15 residues. The CDR3, as DNA: TGTACCAGCCCCGTCGGGCGGGGTAACTCCTACGAGCAGTACTTC. Translated, it gives CTSPVGRGNSYEQYF. Using reference TRBV7-2 and TRBJ2-7 for the parts outside the CDR3, the full variable domain is GAGVSQSPSNKVTEKGKDVELRCDPISGHTALYWYRQSLGQGLEFLIYFQGNSAPDKSGLPSDRFSAERTGGSVSTLTIQRTQQEDSAVYLCTSPVGRGNSYEQYFGPGTRLTVT.

This clonotype was found a few times. V usage is TRBV6-5 and J usage is TRBJ2-3, with 8 bases lining up with TRBD1. Germline assignment: CDR1 MNHEY and CDR2 SVGAGI. J was trimmed by 2 bases and V by 5 bases; bases with no gene match: 9. The CDR3 is 16 residues long. CDR3 DNA: TGTGCCAGCAGTCGCGACAGGGGAAGTAACACAGATACGCAGTATTTT. The encoded protein is CASSRDRGSNTDTQYF.

In the case of this clonotype: Likely a read error: the CDR3 ends without its conserved phenylalanine or tryptophan. This sequence joins TRBV5-5 and TRBJ2-5, with D uncertain. The CDR3 totals 12 residues. Between the trimmed V and J ends, which lost 4 bases and 5 bases, there was a span of 9 bases. In germline, CDR1 is SGHKS, CDR2 YYEKEE (reference sequence). CDR3 in DNA: TGTGCCAGCAGCCCCGACGGTGAGACCCAGTACATC. Residues: CASSPDGETQYI.